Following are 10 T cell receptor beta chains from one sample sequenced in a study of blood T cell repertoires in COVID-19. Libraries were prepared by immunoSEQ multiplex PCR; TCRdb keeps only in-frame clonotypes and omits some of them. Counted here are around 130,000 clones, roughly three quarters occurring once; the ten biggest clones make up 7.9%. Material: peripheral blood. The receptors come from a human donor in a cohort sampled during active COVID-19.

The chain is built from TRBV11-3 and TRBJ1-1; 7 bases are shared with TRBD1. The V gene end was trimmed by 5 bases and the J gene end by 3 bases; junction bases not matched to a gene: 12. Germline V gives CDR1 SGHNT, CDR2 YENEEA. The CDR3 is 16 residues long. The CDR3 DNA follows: TGTGCCAGCAGCCCCCGGACAGGTCAGGGGGACACTGAAGCTTTCTTT. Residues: CASSPRTGQGDTEAFF.

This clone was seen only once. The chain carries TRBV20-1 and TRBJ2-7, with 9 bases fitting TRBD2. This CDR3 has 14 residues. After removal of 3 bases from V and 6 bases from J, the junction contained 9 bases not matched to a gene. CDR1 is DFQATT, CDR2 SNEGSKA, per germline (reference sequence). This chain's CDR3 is CSASVLAGVGEQYF. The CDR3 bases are TGCAGTGCTAGTGTATTAGCGGGAGTAGGCGAGCAGTACTTC.

The CDR3 DNA sequence: TGTGCCAGCAGCTTAGCGGGGGTAGCGGCTTACGAGCAGTACTTC. It translates to CASSLAGVAAYEQYF. The rearrangement uses TRBV7-8 and TRBJ2-7; D may be TRBD2 (6 bases). V was pared by 0 bases and J by 4 bases, with 13 bases between. CDR3 length equals 15 residues. Per the germline V gene, CDR1 is SGHVS and CDR2 is FQNEAQ.

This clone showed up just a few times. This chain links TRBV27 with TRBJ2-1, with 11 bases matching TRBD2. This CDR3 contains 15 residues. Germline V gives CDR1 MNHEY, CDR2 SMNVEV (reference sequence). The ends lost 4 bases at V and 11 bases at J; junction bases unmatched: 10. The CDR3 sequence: CASSSTSGGTMKQFF. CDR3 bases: TGTGCCAGCAGTTCCACTAGCGGGGGTACAATGAAGCAGTTCTTC.

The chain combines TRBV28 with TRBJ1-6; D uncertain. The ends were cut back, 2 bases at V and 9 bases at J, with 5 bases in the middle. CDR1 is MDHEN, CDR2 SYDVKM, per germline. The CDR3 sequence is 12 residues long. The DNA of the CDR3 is TGTGCCAGCAGTTTAGGGAGTTCACCCCTCCACTTT. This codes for CASSLGSSPLHF.

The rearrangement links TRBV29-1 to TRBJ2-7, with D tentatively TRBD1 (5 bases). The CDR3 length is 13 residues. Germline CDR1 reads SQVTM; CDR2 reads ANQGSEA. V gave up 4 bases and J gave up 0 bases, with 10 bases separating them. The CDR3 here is CSVGTLNSYEQYF. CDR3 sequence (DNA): TGCAGCGTTGGGACATTAAACTCCTACGAGCAGTACTTC.

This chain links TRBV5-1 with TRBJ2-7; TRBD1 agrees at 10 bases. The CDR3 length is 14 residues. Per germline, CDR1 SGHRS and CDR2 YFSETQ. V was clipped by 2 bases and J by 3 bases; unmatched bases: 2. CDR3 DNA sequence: TGCGCCAGCAGCTTAGGACAGGGGGACTACGAGCAGTACTTC. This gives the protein CASSLGQGDYEQYF.

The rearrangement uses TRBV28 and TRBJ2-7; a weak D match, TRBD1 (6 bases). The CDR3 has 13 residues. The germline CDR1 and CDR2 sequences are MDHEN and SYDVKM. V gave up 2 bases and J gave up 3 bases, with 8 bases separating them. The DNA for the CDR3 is TGTGCCAGCAGTTTAGGGGACAACTACGAGCAGTACTTC. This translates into CASSLGDNYEQYF.

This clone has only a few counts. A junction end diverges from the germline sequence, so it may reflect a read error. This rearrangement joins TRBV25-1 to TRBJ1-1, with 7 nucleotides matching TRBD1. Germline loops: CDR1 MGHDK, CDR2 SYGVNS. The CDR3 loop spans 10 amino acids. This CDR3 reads CASSQGQRFF. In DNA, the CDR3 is TGTGCCAGCTCCCAGGGACAGAGATTTTTT.

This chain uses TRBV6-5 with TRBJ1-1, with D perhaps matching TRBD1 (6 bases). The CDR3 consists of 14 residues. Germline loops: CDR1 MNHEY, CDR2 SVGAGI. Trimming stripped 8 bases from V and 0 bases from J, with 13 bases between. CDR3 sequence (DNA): TGTGCCAGCGGGGGGGACACCATGAACACTGAAGCTTTCTTT. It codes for CASGGDTMNTEAFF.